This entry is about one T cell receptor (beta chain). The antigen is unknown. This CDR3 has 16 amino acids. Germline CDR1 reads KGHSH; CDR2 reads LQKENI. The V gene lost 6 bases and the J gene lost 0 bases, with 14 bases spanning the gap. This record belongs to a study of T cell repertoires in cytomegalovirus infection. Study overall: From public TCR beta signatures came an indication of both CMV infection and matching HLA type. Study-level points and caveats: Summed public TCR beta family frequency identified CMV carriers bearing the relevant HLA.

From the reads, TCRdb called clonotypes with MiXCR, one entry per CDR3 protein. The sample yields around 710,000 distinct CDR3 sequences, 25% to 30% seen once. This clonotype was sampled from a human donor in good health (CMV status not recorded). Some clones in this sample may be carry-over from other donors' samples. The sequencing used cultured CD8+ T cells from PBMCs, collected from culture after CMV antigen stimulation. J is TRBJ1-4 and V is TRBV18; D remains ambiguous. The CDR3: CASSLMGFTTNEKLFF. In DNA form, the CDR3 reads TGTGCCAGCTCCCTCATGGGTTTTACAACTAATGAAAAACTGTTTTTT.